The 10 T cell receptor beta chains reported below all come from one sample, sequenced in a study of CD8 T cells in Susac syndrome. RNA amounts of about 0.5 to 1 ug underwent reverse transcription with random hexamers. TCRdb passed the immunoSEQ multiplex PCR reads through MiXCR, listing each CDR3 protein once. Among around 120,000 distinct CDR3 sequences listed, 90% to 95% were seen once. The sample was CD4+ T cells from PBMCs. The origin of the receptors is a human donor with multiple sclerosis.

V gene TRBV7-9 combines with J gene TRBJ1-2; D remains ambiguous. Trimming stripped 3 bases from V and 8 bases from J, with 7 bases between. Germline V CDR1 and CDR2: SEHNR, FQNEAQ (reference sequence). The CDR3 is 11 amino acids. This CDR3 is CASSFIEGYTF. The CDR3 bases are TGTGCCAGCAGCTTTATAGAAGGCTACACCTTC.

The chain recombines TRBV15 with TRBJ1-4, with D hard to call. The CDR3 is made up of 15 amino acids. The V gene lost 0 bases and the J gene lost 8 bases, with 13 bases spanning the gap. From germline, CDR1 is LNHNV and CDR2 YYDKDF (reference sequence). CDR3 protein: CATSRDWEKTEKLFF. The CDR3 DNA is TGTGCCACCAGCAGAGATTGGGAAAAGACCGAAAAACTGTTTTTT.

The chain employs TRBV7-9 and TRBJ2-1; possible D gene TRBD2, 6 bases. Trimming left V 6 bases short and J 12 bases short, with 15 bases between. Germline loops: CDR1 SEHNR, CDR2 FQNEAQ (reference sequence). This CDR3 is built from 12 residues. The CDR3 DNA reads as TGTGCCAGCAGTCGCGGCCCCGGGGGGCAGTTCTTC. It codes for CASSRGPGGQFF.

The chain couples TRBV6-6 to TRBJ2-1; possibly TRBD1 or TRBD2 for D (5 bases each). The CDR3 spans 15 residues. CDR1 is MNHNY, CDR2 SVGAGI, per germline (reference sequence). V gave up 2 bases and J gave up 8 bases, with 16 bases separating them. The CDR3: CASSYTDSGYYEQFF. The CDR3 DNA reads TGTGCCAGCAGTTACACGGACTCAGGGTACTATGAGCAGTTCTTC.

This rearrangement joins TRBV30 to TRBJ1-1; D is undetermined. The CDR3 sequence is 12 residues long. Germline V gene lookup returns CDR1 GTSNPN and CDR2 SVGIG (reference sequence). V was cut by 4 bases and J by 5 bases, with 11 bases left in between. In DNA, the CDR3 is TGTGCCTGGATACTGGTCCCGACTGAAGCTTTCTTT. Residues: CAWILVPTEAFF.

V and J are TRBV7-9 and TRBJ2-1, with D uncertain. The CDR3 contains 16 residues. Germline loops: CDR1 SEHNR, CDR2 FQNEAQ (reference sequence). Trimming shortened V by 5 bases and J by 5 bases, and 19 bases separated the two germline ends. For the CDR3, the DNA is TGTGCCAGCAGCCAAGGGAACAAGGGATCGGACAATGAGCAGTTCTTC. It encodes CASSQGNKGSDNEQFF.

The J gene is TRBJ2-7, the V gene TRBV29-1; 9 bases line up with TRBD1. The CDR3 has 13 residues. Trimming at V came to 3 bases and at J to 4 bases, leaving 4 bases not matched to a gene. Germline CDR1 is SQVTM and CDR2 is ANQGSEA. Here the CDR3 DNA reads TGCAGCGTTGACGGGACAGGGCTTTACGAGCAGTACTTC. It is translated as CSVDGTGLYEQYF.

The chain recombines TRBV30 with TRBJ2-1; 11 bases align to TRBD2. The V segment lost 1 base and the J segment 5 bases; nucleotides outside the gene matches: 4. This CDR3 region has 15 residues. CDR1 and CDR2 (germline): GTSNPN, SVGIG (reference sequence). The CDR3 region is CAWSALAGAHNEQFF. CDR3 DNA sequence: TGTGCCTGGAGTGCACTAGCGGGGGCCCACAATGAGCAGTTCTTC.

This chain uses TRBV12-3 or TRBV12-4 with TRBJ2-7, with no clear D. V lost 6 bases to trimming and J lost 1 base, with 16 bases between them. The CDR3 is 15 amino acids. CDR3 nucleotides: TGTGCCAGCAGCCAGACACCTCAGAAGTCCTACGAGCAGTACTTC. It codes for CASSQTPQKSYEQYF.

As regards this clonotype: One junction end does not reproduce the germline sequence, and a read error may be involved. V is TRBV29-1 and J is TRBJ2-4, with 9 positions matching TRBD1. Germline CDR1 reads SQVTM; CDR2 reads ANQGSEA. The CDR3 contains 14 residues. CDR3 sequence: CSIEQGAAKNIQYF. The CDR3 DNA is TGCAGCATTGAACAGGGGGCTGCCAAAAACATTCAGTACTTC.